The 20 T cell receptor beta chains below were found in one sample sequenced in a study of blood T cells in healthy people across ages. The authors ran a second PCR of about 7 to 12 cycles using a sample-barcoded 5' primer and a J-beta primer mix. A single record per CDR3 protein comes from TCRdb applying MiXCR to the 5' RACE reads. The sample has some 880,000 distinct CDR3 sequences, under 40% seen once; the top ten hold 13%. Input material: blood. Every receptor here comes from a man between 18 and 35 years old in good health.

The chain joins TRBV4-1 to TRBJ2-1; D remains unclear. Germline CDR1 is MGHRA and CDR2 is YSYEKL. CDR3 length: 15 amino acids. V was clipped by 0 bases and J by 1 base, with 7 bases between them. This CDR3 reads CASSQEHPSYNEQFF. The CDR3 coding sequence is TGCGCCAGCAGCCAAGAGCACCCGTCCTACAATGAGCAGTTCTTC.

A single count supports this clonotype. Relative to the germline gene, one junction end is altered; a read error may explain this. The chain couples TRBV30 to TRBJ2-1; possible D gene TRBD2, 6 bases. CDR1 GTSNPN and CDR2 SVGIG come from the germline V gene (reference sequence). This CDR3 region has 13 residues. The CDR3: CAWRGDSHNEQFF. The DNA of the CDR3 is TGTGCCTGGAGGGGGGACTCCCACAATGAGCAGTTCTTC.

The sample holds a few counts of this clonotype. The chain recombines TRBV12-3 or TRBV12-4 with TRBJ2-3, with TRBD1 matching over 8 bases. Trimming removed 4 bases from V and 1 base from J; junction bases left unmatched: 4. The CDR3 contains 15 residues. The CDR3 reads CASSSGQGRTDTQYF. As DNA, the CDR3 is TGTGCCAGCAGTTCAGGACAGGGACGCACAGATACGCAGTATTTT.

This chain joins TRBV12-3 or TRBV12-4 and TRBJ2-3; D gene unclear. The CDR3 has 15 amino acids. Between the trimmed V and J ends, which lost 3 bases and 0 bases, there was a span of 10 bases. CDR3 protein: CASSFKAPSTDTQYF. The CDR3 coding sequence is TGTGCCAGCAGTTTTAAGGCCCCTAGCACAGATACGCAGTATTTT.

Points on this clonotype: The junction shows a germline mismatch at one end, possibly a read error. CDR3 nucleotide sequence: TGCAGCGATGAAGCCCCAGGGGGCGCCGGGAACACTGAAGCTTTCTTT. This encodes CSDEAPGGAGNTEAFF. The rearrangement links TRBV29-1 to TRBJ1-1; 8 nucleotides align to TRBD1. The CDR3 spans 16 residues. Germline-derived CDR1 and CDR2 are SQVTM and ANQGSEA.

This clonotype was recorded at least ten times. The V and J genes are TRBV5-6 and TRBJ2-1, with 7 bases that match TRBD1. J gave up 5 bases and V 2 bases, and 7 bases lay outside the gene matches. Germline assignment: CDR1 SGHDT and CDR2 YYEEEE. The CDR3 spans 15 residues. The CDR3 nucleotides are TGTGCCAGCAGCTTAAGACAGGGAGAGGACAATGAGCAGTTCTTC. Protein: CASSLRQGEDNEQFF.

The chain couples TRBV6-1 to TRBJ2-3; D is uncertain. The CDR3 totals 13 residues. The germline V and J ends were trimmed by 2 bases and 2 bases, with 5 bases remaining between them. Germline assignment: CDR1 MNHNS and CDR2 SASEGT. CDR3 region: CASSEQNTDTQYF. Here the CDR3 DNA reads TGTGCCAGCAGTGAACAGAACACAGATACGCAGTATTTT.

The rearrangement links TRBV6-2 or TRBV6-3 to TRBJ1-1; 7 bases are shared with TRBD1. J was trimmed by 3 bases and V by 2 bases; bases with no gene match: 6. The CDR3 has 15 residues. Germline CDR1 and CDR2: MNHEY and SVGEGT. The DNA of the CDR3 is TGTGCCAGCAGTTACGCCGACAGGGTGGACACTGAAGCTTTCTTT. Protein: CASSYADRVDTEAFF.

Remarks on this clonotype: A clone one base away is much larger, so this may be a read error. The rearrangement uses TRBV20-1 and TRBJ2-3, with TRBD2 identical over 10 bases. The CDR3 is 16 amino acids. CDR1 DFQATT and CDR2 SNEGSKA come from the germline V gene (reference sequence). Trimming at V came to 0 bases and at J to 8 bases, leaving 11 bases not matched to a gene. DNA of the CDR3: TGCAGTGCTAGAGATCTTAATGGGCTAGCGGGGGCTACGCAGTATTTT. Protein: CSARDLNGLAGATQYF.

This clonotype was counted between two and nine times. The chain employs TRBV12-3 or TRBV12-4 and TRBJ2-7, with D tentatively TRBD2 (7 bases). V dropped 7 bases and J dropped 2 bases, with 15 bases sitting between them. The CDR3 has 14 amino acids. The CDR3 coding sequence is TGTGCCAGCACCTCCGCGGGGGCCGCCTACGAGCAGTACTTC. Its translation is CASTSAGAAYEQYF.

This chain uses TRBV5-1 with TRBJ1-4; D possibly corresponds to TRBD1 (6 bases). CDR1 SGHRS and CDR2 YFSETQ come from the germline V gene. The CDR3 length is 15 residues. V was trimmed by 7 bases and J by 7 bases, leaving 20 bases between them. The CDR3 is CASSSLAGEGEKLFF. In DNA, the CDR3 is TGCGCCAGCTCTTCCCTGGCAGGGGAAGGTGAAAAACTGTTTTTT.

This clonotype was seen at least ten times. The V call is TRBV30, the J call TRBJ2-7; D not resolved. Germline CDR1 reads GTSNPN; CDR2 reads SVGIG (reference sequence). V was clipped by 4 bases and J by 0 bases, with 10 bases between them. The CDR3 is made up of 13 amino acids. CDR3 in amino acids: CAWTVDSSYEQYF. The CDR3 bases are TGTGCCTGGACAGTCGATAGCTCCTACGAGCAGTACTTC.

This clonotype was counted a few times. J is TRBJ1-1 and V is TRBV28, with D maybe TRBD1 (5 bases). CDR1 and CDR2 from the germline V gene are MDHEN and SYDVKM. The CDR3 extends over 14 amino acids. The V and J ends lost 6 bases and 1 base respectively, with 12 bases between them. CDR3 in DNA: TGTGCCAGCAGACTCGGGACGCCGAACACTGAAGCTTTCTTT. It is translated as CASRLGTPNTEAFF.

The CDR3 sequence is CASSSRRQGNISGNTIYF. In DNA, the CDR3 is TGTGCCAGCAGTTCCCGTCGACAGGGGAACATTTCTGGAAACACCATATATTTT. The V gene is TRBV12-3 or TRBV12-4, the J gene TRBJ1-3, with 8 bases identical to TRBD1. The J segment lost 1 base and the V segment lost 4 bases, leaving 12 bases of the junction unmatched. This CDR3 has 18 amino acids.

The gene calls are TRBV27 and TRBJ2-1; the D gene could be TRBD1 or TRBD2 (7 bases each). The V and J ends lost 1 base and 3 bases respectively, with 13 bases between them. From germline, CDR1 is MNHEY and CDR2 SMNVEV (reference sequence). This CDR3 region has 16 residues. In nucleotides, the CDR3 is TGTGCCAGCAGTTTATTGGGAGGGGGCCACTACAATGAGCAGTTCTTC. As protein: CASSLLGGGHYNEQFF.

This clonotype turned up a few times. The chain is built from TRBV20-1 and TRBJ1-2, with D perhaps TRBD1 (6 bases). This CDR3 is 12 amino acids long. The germline V gene has CDR1 DFQATT and CDR2 SNEGSKA (reference sequence). The V gene lost 5 bases and the J gene lost 4 bases, with 11 bases spanning the gap. Here the CDR3 DNA reads TGCAGTGCTGGGGACACGATCTATGGCTACACCTTC. Its protein is CSAGDTIYGYTF.

This clonotype appeared a few times. The genes are TRBV5-1 and TRBJ1-2, with TRBD1 as a possible D gene (6 bases). This CDR3 region has 16 residues. V gave up 0 bases and J gave up 8 bases, with 20 bases separating them. Germline lookup yields CDR1 SGHRS and CDR2 YFSETQ. The CDR3 DNA is TGCGCCAGCAGCTTGGGGTCCGGGGATGGGACATTGGGCTACACCTTC. Translating gives CASSLGSGDGTLGYTF.

The rearrangement uses TRBV30 and TRBJ2-7; TRBD1 agrees at 8 bases. The germline V gene has CDR1 GTSNPN and CDR2 SVGIG (reference sequence). Trimming removed 0 bases from V and 2 bases from J; junction bases left unmatched: 3. The CDR3 loop spans 14 amino acids. CDR3 nucleotide sequence: TGTGCCTGGAGTGTAACACAGGGGGCCTACGAGCAGTACTTC. Translation gives CAWSVTQGAYEQYF.

V usage is TRBV4-2 and J usage is TRBJ2-3; tentative D call: TRBD2 (6 bases). V gave up 0 bases and J gave up 4 bases, with 11 bases separating them. The CDR3 extends over 15 amino acids. The germline V gene has CDR1 LGHNA and CDR2 YNFKEQ. DNA for the CDR3: TGTGCCAGCAGCCAAGATTTAGCGGATTCAGATACGCAGTATTTT. Translating it yields CASSQDLADSDTQYF.

This clonotype was seen a few times. The chain combines TRBV20-1 with TRBJ2-1, with 14 bases matching TRBD2. With V trimmed by 1 base and J by 7 bases, 3 bases remained unmatched. The CDR3 sequence is 15 residues long. Germline lookup yields CDR1 DFQATT and CDR2 SNEGSKA (reference sequence). The CDR3 sequence: CSARGGTSGGNEQFF. CDR3 nucleotide sequence: TGCAGTGCTAGAGGGGGGACTAGCGGGGGAAATGAGCAGTTCTTC.